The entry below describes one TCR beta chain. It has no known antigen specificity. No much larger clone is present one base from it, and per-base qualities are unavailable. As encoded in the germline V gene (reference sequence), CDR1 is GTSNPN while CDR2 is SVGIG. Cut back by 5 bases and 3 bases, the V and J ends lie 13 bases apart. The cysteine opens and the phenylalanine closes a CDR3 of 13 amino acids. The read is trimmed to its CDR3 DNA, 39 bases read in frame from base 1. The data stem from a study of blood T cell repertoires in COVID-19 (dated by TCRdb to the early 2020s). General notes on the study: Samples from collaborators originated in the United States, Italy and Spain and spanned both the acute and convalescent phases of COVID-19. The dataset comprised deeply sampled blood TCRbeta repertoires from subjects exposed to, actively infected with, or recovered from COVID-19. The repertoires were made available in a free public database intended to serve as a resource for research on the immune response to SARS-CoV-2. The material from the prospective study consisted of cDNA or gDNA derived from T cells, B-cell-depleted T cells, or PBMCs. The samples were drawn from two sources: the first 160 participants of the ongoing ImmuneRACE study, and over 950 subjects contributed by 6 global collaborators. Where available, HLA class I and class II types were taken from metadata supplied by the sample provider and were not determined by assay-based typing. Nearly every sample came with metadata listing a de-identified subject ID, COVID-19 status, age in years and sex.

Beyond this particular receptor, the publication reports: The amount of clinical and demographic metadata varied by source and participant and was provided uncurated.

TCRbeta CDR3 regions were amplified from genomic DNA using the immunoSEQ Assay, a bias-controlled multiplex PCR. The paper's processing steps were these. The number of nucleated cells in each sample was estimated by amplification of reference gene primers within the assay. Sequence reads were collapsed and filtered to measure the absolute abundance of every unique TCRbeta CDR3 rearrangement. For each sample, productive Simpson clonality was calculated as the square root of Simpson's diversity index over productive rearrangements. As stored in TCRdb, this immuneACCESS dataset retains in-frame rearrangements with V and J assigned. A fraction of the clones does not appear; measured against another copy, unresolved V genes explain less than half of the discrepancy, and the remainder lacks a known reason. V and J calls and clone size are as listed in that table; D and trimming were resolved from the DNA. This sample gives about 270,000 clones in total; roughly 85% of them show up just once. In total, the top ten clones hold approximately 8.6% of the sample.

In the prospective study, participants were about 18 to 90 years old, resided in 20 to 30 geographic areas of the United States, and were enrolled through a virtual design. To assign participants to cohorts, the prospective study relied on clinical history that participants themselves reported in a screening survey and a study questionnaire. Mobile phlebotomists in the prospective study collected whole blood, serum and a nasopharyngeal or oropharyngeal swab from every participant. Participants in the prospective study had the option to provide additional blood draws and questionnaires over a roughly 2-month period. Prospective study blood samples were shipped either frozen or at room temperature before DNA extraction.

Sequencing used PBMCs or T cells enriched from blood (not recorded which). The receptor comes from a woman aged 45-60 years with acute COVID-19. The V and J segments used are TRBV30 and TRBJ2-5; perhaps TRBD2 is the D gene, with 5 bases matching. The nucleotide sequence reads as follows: TGTGCCTGGTTGGGAGCAGGAGAAGAGACCCAGTACTTC. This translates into CAWLGAGEETQYF. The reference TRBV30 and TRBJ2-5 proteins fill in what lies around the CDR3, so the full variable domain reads SQTIHQWPATLVQPVGSPLSLECTVEGTSNPNLYWYRQAAGRGLQLLFYSVGIGQISSEVPQNLSASRPQDRQFILSSKKLLLSDSGFYLCAWLGAGEETQYFGPGTRLLVL.